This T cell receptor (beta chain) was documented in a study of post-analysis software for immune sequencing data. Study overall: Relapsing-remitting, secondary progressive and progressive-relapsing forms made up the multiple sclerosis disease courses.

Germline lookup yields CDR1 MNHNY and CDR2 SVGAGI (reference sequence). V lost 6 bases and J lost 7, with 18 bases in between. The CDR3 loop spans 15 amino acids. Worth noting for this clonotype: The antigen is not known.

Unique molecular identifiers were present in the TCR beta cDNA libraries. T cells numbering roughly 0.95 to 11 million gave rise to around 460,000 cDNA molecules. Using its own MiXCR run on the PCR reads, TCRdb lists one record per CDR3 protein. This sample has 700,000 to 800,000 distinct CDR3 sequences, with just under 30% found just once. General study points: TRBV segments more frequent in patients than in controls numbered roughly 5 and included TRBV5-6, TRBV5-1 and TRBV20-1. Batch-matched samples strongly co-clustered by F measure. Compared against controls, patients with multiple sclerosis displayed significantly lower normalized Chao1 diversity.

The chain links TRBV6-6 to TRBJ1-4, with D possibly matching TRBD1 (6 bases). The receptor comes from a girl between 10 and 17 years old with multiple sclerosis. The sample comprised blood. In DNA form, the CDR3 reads TGTGCCAGCAGCCTAACTGCAGGGGCGGGTGAAAAACTGTTTTTT. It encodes CASSLTAGAGEKLFF.